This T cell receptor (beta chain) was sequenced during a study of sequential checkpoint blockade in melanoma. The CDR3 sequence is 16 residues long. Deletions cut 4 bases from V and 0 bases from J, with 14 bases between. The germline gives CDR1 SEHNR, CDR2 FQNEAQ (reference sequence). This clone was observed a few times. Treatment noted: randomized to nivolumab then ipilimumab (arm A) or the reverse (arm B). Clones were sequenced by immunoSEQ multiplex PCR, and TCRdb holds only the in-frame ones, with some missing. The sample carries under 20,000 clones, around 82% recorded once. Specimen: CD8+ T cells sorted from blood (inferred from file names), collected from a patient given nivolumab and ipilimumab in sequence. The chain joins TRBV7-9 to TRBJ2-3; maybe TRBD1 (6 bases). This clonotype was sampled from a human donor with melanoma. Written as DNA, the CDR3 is TGTGCCAGCAGCTGGGACACCACAGCTAGCACAGATACGCAGTATTTT. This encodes CASSWDTTASTDTQYF.